These T cell receptor beta chains were read from a single sample in a study of T cell repertoires in cytomegalovirus infection. No antigen is known for these receptors. TCRdb fed the reads into MiXCR, producing one record per CDR3 protein. The sample lists fewer than 1,000,000 distinct CDR3 sequences; approximately 32% were seen once. The specimen comprised cultured CD8+ T cells from PBMCs, sampled from culture after CMV antigen stimulation. The receptors stem from a human donor in good health (CMV status not recorded). Some clones in this sample may be carry-over from other donors' samples. CDR3s leave out the opening cysteine and the closing phenylalanine or tryptophan. The order of the fields is V gene, J gene, D gene, CDR3 protein. The D gene is left open where the match is weak.

V: TRBV29-1; J: TRBJ2-1; D: NA; CDR3: SAGGSSGTPFGEQF
V: TRBV7-6; J: TRBJ1-5; D: TRBD1; CDR3: ASSPGQGASQPQH
V: TRBV20-1; J: TRBJ2-7; D: TRBD1; CDR3: SATGQGLTGYEQY
V: TRBV7-3; J: TRBJ2-3; D: TRBD1; CDR3: ASSLRAWDRGRPDTQY
V: TRBV29-1; J: TRBJ1-2; D: NA; CDR3: SVEDGVEGYGYT
V: TRBV24-1; J: TRBJ2-1; D: TRBD1; CDR3: ATSDPTTSGQDEQF
V: TRBV7-2; J: TRBJ1-1; D: NA; CDR3: ASSLQGTRAF
V: TRBV3-1; J: TRBJ2-7; D: TRBD2; CDR3: ASTTGLAGPSSYEQY
V: TRBV6-2/TRBV6-3; J: TRBJ2-5; D: TRBD1; CDR3: ASSFPGQGVMETQY
V: TRBV5-4; J: TRBJ1-2; D: TRBD1; CDR3: ASSLAGRDRVGYGYT
V: TRBV6-2/TRBV6-3; J: TRBJ1-6; D: NA; CDR3: ASSTTEWYNSPLH
V: TRBV6-6; J: TRBJ1-2; D: NA; CDR3: ASSYSWGANYGYT
V: TRBV4-1; J: TRBJ1-4; D: TRBD1; CDR3: ASSRDRDSEKLF
V: TRBV12-3/TRBV12-4; J: TRBJ2-1; D: NA; CDR3: ASSQKRLAYNEQF
V: TRBV6-2/TRBV6-3; J: TRBJ2-1; D: TRBD1; CDR3: ASSAGQGAYNEQF
V: TRBV19; J: TRBJ1-2; D: NA; CDR3: ASTHIPAPGGYT
V: TRBV24-1; J: TRBJ2-3; D: TRBD2; CDR3: ATSDFGGGSTDTQY
V: TRBV6-1; J: TRBJ2-2; D: TRBD2; CDR3: ASSYTTSGNTGELF
V: TRBV2; J: TRBJ2-1; D: TRBD1; CDR3: ASDLQGANEQF
V: TRBV27; J: TRBJ2-1; D: TRBD2; CDR3: ASSFGLAGGPNEQF
V: TRBV6-5; J: TRBJ1-1; D: TRBD1; CDR3: ASSYSNRGLAF
V: TRBV5-4; J: TRBJ1-2; D: NA; CDR3: ASTTSLGYT
V: TRBV7-2; J: TRBJ2-1; D: NA; CDR3: ASSLGGVGGEVPDEQF
V: TRBV6-5; J: TRBJ1-1; D: NA; CDR3: ASTPGGRGGLAEAF
V: TRBV12-3/TRBV12-4; J: TRBJ2-1; D: NA; CDR3: ASSLVEGAGEQL
V: TRBV20-1; J: TRBJ2-2; D: TRBD1; CDR3: SARDSYRGRSGGELF
V: TRBV7-9; J: TRBJ2-5; D: TRBD1; CDR3: ASSTAGGQETQY
V: TRBV13; J: TRBJ1-6; D: NA; CDR3: ASSSGRRYSPLH
V: TRBV7-2; J: TRBJ2-5; D: TRBD1; CDR3: ASSPRDRGQETQY
V: TRBV9; J: TRBJ2-1; D: TRBD2; CDR3: ASSASGGTSRDEQF
V: TRBV4-2; J: TRBJ2-7; D: TRBD2; CDR3: ASSTREGSYEQY
V: TRBV6-2/TRBV6-3; J: TRBJ1-6; D: NA; CDR3: ATDGATDSPLH
V: TRBV4-2; J: TRBJ1-4; D: NA; CDR3: ASSQGGRVGYEKLF
V: TRBV12-3/TRBV12-4; J: TRBJ1-1; D: NA; CDR3: ASNPNGGHTEAF
V: TRBV6-6; J: TRBJ2-2; D: NA; CDR3: ANGLTTGELF
V: TRBV12-3/TRBV12-4; J: TRBJ2-3; D: NA; CDR3: ASSLSYSIFSSTDTQY
V: TRBV7-2; J: TRBJ2-5; D: TRBD2; CDR3: ASSHRPLAGVGQETQY
V: TRBV5-6; J: TRBJ2-2; D: NA; CDR3: ANSGLGTSNTGELF
V: TRBV29-1; J: TRBJ2-3; D: TRBD2; CDR3: SVGGTDTQY
V: TRBV6-6; J: TRBJ1-5; D: NA; CDR3: ASSPRDGPNQPQH
V: TRBV7-9; J: TRBJ2-1; D: TRBD2; CDR3: ASSPTSGDSYNEQF
V: TRBV7-9; J: TRBJ2-7; D: NA; CDR3: ASSSGLLTHEQY
V: TRBV12-3/TRBV12-4; J: TRBJ1-5; D: TRBD1; CDR3: ASSLGDRVTYSNQTQH
V: TRBV11-1; J: TRBJ1-1; D: NA; CDR3: ASSPSINTEAF
V: TRBV20-1; J: TRBJ2-1; D: TRBD1; CDR3: SARSPGQGQYNEQF
V: TRBV11-2; J: TRBJ2-1; D: TRBD2; CDR3: ASSLNSGGANEQF
V: TRBV20-1; J: TRBJ1-5; D: NA; CDR3: SAREGGQPQH
V: TRBV7-8; J: TRBJ1-5; D: TRBD1; CDR3: ASSLRDRVSNQPQH
V: TRBV20-1; J: TRBJ1-5; D: NA; CDR3: SAPGQKNQPQH
V: TRBV6-2/TRBV6-3; J: TRBJ2-1; D: TRBD1; CDR3: ANSPLKTGKQF
V: TRBV6-5; J: TRBJ1-5; D: NA; CDR3: ASSYSGQINQPQH
V: TRBV7-8; J: TRBJ1-2; D: NA; CDR3: ASSLSGTGVNGYT